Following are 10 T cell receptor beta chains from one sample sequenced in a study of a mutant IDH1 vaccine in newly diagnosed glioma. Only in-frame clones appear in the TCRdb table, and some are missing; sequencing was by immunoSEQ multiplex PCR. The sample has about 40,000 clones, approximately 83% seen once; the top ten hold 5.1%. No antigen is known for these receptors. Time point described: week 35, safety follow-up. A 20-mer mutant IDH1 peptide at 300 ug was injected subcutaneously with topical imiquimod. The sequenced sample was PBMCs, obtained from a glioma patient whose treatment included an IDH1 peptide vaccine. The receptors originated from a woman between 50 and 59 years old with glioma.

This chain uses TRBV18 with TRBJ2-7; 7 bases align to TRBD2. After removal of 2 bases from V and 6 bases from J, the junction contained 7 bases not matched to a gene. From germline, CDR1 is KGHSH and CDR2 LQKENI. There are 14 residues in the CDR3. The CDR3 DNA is TGTGCCAGCTCACCAGGGACTACGGGGGTCGAGCAGTACTTC. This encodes CASSPGTTGVEQYF.

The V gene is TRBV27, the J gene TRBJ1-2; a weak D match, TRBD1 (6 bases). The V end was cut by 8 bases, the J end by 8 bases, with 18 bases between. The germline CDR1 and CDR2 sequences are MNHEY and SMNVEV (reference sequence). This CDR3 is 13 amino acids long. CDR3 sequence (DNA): TGTGCCAGCTCGGACAGCCCCTTTAAAGGCTACACCTTC. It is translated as CASSDSPFKGYTF.

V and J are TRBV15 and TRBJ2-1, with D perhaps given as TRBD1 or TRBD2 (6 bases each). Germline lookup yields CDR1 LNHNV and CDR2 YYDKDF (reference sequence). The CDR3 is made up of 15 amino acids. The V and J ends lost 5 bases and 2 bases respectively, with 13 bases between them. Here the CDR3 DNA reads TGTGCCACCAGCTCCGAGGGGGGTACCTACAATGAGCAGTTCTTC. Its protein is CATSSEGGTYNEQFF. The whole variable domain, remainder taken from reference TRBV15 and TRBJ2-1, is DAMVIQNPRYQVTQFGKPVTLSCSQTLNHNVMYWYQQKSSQAPKLLFHYYDKDFNNEADTPDNFQSRRPNTSFCFLDIRSPGLGDTAMYLCATSSEGGTYNEQFFGPGTRLTVL.

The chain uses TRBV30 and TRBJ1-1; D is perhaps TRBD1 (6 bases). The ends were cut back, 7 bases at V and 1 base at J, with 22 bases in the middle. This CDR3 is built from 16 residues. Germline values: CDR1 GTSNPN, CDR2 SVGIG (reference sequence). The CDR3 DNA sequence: TGTGCCTCCCACGGGCAGGGGTCCTACTCGAACACTGAAGCTTTCTTT. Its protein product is CASHGQGSYSNTEAFF.

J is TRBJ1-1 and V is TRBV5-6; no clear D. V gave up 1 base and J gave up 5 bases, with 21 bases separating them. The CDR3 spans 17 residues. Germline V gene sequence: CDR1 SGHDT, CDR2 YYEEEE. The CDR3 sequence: CASSLRRNNIRSTEAFF. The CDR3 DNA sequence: TGTGCCAGCAGCTTGCGCAGAAACAATATCAGAAGTACTGAAGCTTTCTTT. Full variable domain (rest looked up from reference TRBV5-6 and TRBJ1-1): DAGVTQSPTHLIKTRGQQVTLRCSPKSGHDTVSWYQQALGQGPQFIFQYYEEEERQRGNFPDRFSGHQFPNYSSELNVNALLLGDSALYLCASSLRRNNIRSTEAFFGQGTRLTVV.

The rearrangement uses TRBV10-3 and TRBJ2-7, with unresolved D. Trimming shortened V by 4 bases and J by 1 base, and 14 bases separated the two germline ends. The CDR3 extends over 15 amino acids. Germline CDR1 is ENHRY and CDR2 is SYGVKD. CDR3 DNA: TGTGCCATCAGTGGAGGTCCAAGGCGGTCCTACGAGCAGTACTTC. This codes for CAISGGPRRSYEQYF.

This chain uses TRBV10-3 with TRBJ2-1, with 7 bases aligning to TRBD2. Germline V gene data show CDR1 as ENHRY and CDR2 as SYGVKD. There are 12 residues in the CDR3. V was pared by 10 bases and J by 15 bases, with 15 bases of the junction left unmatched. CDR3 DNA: TGTGCCACCAAAGAAGAGCGGGGATATGGGTTCTTC. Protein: CATKEERGYGFF.

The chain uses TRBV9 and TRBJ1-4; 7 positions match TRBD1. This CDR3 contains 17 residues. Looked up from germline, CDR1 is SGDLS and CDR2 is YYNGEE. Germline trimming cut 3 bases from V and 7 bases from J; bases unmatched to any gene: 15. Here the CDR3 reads CASSAKKDRDGIEKLFF. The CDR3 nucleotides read TGTGCCAGCAGCGCAAAAAAAGACAGGGACGGAATTGAAAAACTGTTTTTT.

The CDR3 reads CASSQPGAYEQYF. The CDR3 nucleotides read TGCGCCAGCAGCCAGCCGGGAGCCTACGAGCAGTACTTC. This chain joins TRBV5-1 and TRBJ2-7; D is possibly TRBD2 (6 bases). The V and J ends lost 4 bases and 2 bases respectively, with 10 bases between them. Germline CDR1 and CDR2: SGHRS and YFSETQ. The CDR3 sequence is 13 residues long.

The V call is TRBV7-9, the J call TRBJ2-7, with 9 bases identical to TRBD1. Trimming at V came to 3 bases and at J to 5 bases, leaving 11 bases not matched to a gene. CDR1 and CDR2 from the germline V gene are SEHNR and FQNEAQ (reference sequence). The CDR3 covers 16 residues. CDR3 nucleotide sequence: TGTGCCAGCAGCTTCTTGATTACAGGGGGCGCAGACGAGCAGTACTTC. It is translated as CASSFLITGGADEQYF.